Listed below are T cell receptor beta chains from one sample, sequenced in a study of human T cells and chemical hapten exposure. A single record per CDR3 protein comes from TCRdb applying MiXCR to the RACE reads. The sample has about 120,000 distinct CDR3 sequences; roughly 14% are singletons. The source material was whole blood, sampled in connection with sensitization to the hapten diphenylcyclopropenone (DPC). The source is a woman between 18 and 30 years old with alopecia areata. Some clones in this sample may be carry-over from other donors' samples. The CDR3 runs from the conserved cysteine through the conserved F or W. A D gene is named only where the DNA matches it firmly. Clone size appears in some rows only: once, few, many, or a class for an expanded clone.

-	TRBV12-3/TRBV12-4	-	TRBJ1-6	CASSLGVSPLHF	TGTGCCAGCAGTTTAGGTGTTTCACCCCTCCACTTT
-	TRBV7-7	few	TRBJ1-6	CASSWSGNYNSPLHF	TGTGCCAGCAGCTGGTCAGGGAACTATAATTCACCCCTCCACTTT
TRBD2	TRBV7-9	few	TRBJ2-7	CASSGPGTSGGTAPYEQYF	TGTGCCAGCAGCGGACCCGGGACTAGCGGGGGGACCGCACCCTACGAGCAGTACTTC
-	TRBV6-5	-	TRBJ2-7	CASRPLSSYEQYF	TGTGCCAGCAGGCCCCTGAGCTCCTACGAGCAGTACTTC
-	TRBV9	few	TRBJ2-3	CASSVGITDTQYF	TGTGCCAGCAGCGTAGGGATCACAGATACGCAGTATTTT
-	TRBV28	many	TRBJ2-7	CASSTRTGEQYF	TGTGCCAGCAGTACGAGGACGGGCGAGCAGTACTTC
-	TRBV29-1	-	TRBJ1-1	CSGRGNTEAFF	TGCAGCGGAAGGGGGAACACTGAAGCTTTCTTT
TRBD1	TRBV5-1	few	TRBJ2-7	CANSSLTGSFRDEQYF	TGCGCCAACAGCTCCTTGACAGGGAGCTTTAGGGACGAGCAGTACTTC
-	TRBV5-4	many	TRBJ1-6	CATRTAGLSYNSPLHF	TGTGCCACCCGGACAGCCGGTCTCTCCTATAATTCACCCCTCCACTTT
-	TRBV10-3	-	TRBJ1-4	CAISDSIRLGEKLFF	TGTGCCATCAGTGACTCGATCCGCTTGGGTGAAAAACTGTTTTTT
-	TRBV29-1	many	TRBJ2-3	CSVKRGAQDTQYF	TGCAGCGTGAAACGGGGGGCCCAAGATACGCAGTATTTT
TRBD1	TRBV11-2	-	TRBJ2-7	CASSFPRTGTGSAYEQYF	TGTGCCAGCAGCTTTCCAAGAACCGGGACAGGGTCGGCCTACGAGCAGTACTTC
TRBD1	TRBV11-2	many	TRBJ1-6	CASSTGGRGHLNSPLHF	TGTGCCAGCAGCACAGGCGGCAGGGGGCATCTTAATTCACCCCTCCACTTT
TRBD2	TRBV18	-	TRBJ2-1	CASSPLTSGGAGNEQFF	TGTGCCAGCTCACCGCTGACTAGCGGGGGGGCCGGGAATGAGCAGTTCTTC
-	TRBV3-1	-	TRBJ2-1	CASSPSRGGLGKQFF	TGTGCCAGCAGCCCCTCGAGAGGGGGATTGGGAAAGCAGTTCTTC
-	TRBV9	-	TRBJ2-7	CASSVDVRGEQYF	TGTGCCAGCAGCGTAGACGTCCGAGGCGAGCAGTACTTC
-	TRBV3-1	few	TRBJ2-1	CASSQDPGRNEQFF	TGTGCCAGCAGCCAAGATCCGGGGCGGAATGAGCAGTTCTTC
-	TRBV28	few	TRBJ1-6	CASSLANSPLHF	TGTGCCAGCAGTTTAGCGAATTCACCCCTCCACTTT
TRBD1	TRBV6-6	many	TRBJ2-7	CASSFEGQYEQYF	TGTGCCAGCAGTTTTGAGGGACAGTACGAGCAGTACTTC
TRBD1	TRBV7-6	many	TRBJ2-7	CASSSRQGDGSEQYF	TGTGCCAGCAGCTCCAGACAGGGAGACGGTAGCGAGCAGTACTTC
TRBD1	TRBV10-3	-	TRBJ1-2	CAISEVSGQGGYTF	TGTGCCATCAGTGAGGTCTCGGGACAGGGCGGCTACACCTTC
-	TRBV12-3/TRBV12-4	-	TRBJ2-3	CASSPDGIVKDTQYF	TGTGCCAGCAGTCCCGACGGGATTGTTAAAGATACGCAGTATTTT
-	TRBV7-2	-	TRBJ1-1	CASSLGPGRETEAFF	TGTGCCAGCAGCTTAGGGCCGGGACGAGAGACTGAAGCTTTCTTT
TRBD2	TRBV20-1	many	TRBJ2-7	CSARPPGGPSPSHF	TGCAGTGCTCGGCCGCCGGGGGGGCCTTCTCCGTCCCACTTC
-	TRBV4-1	-	TRBJ2-1	CASSHPALGGVTGNEQFF	TGCGCCAGCAGCCACCCCGCCCTCGGGGGAGTAACCGGCAATGAGCAGTTCTTC
-	TRBV4-3	-	TRBJ1-1	CASSQDGNEAFF	TGCGCCAGCAGCCAAGATGGTAATGAAGCTTTCTTT
-	TRBV12-3/TRBV12-4	-	TRBJ2-2	CASSLLGVDTGELFF	TGTGCCAGCAGTTTACTGGGGGTCGACACCGGGGAGCTGTTTTTT
-	TRBV20-1	few	TRBJ1-1	CSARDKQVNTEAFF	TGCAGTGCTAGAGATAAACAGGTGAACACTGAAGCTTTCTTT
-	TRBV7-2	-	TRBJ1-6	CASSLASGPNSPLHF	TGTGCCAGCAGCTTAGCGTCAGGGCCTAATTCACCCCTCCACTTT
-	TRBV7-2	-	TRBJ1-5	CASSLVGAGNQPQHF	TGTGCCAGCAGCTTAGTGGGGGCGGGCAATCAGCCCCAGCATTTT
TRBD1	TRBV7-2	few	TRBJ1-2	CASSLQRPGGRGYGYTF	TGTGCCAGCAGCTTACAGCGGCCAGGGGGCCGAGGTTATGGCTACACCTTC